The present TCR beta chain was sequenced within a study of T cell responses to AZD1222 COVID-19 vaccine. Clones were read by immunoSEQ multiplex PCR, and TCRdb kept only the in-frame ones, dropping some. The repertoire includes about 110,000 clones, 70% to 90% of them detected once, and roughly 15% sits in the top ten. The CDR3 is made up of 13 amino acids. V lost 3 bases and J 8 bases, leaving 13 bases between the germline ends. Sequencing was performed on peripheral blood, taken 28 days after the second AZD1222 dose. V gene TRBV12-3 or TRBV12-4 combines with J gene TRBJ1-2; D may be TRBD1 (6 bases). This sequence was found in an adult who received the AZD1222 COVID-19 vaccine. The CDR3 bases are TGTGCCAGCAGTTTTGGACAGTTATTGGGCTACACCTTC. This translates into CASSFGQLLGYTF.